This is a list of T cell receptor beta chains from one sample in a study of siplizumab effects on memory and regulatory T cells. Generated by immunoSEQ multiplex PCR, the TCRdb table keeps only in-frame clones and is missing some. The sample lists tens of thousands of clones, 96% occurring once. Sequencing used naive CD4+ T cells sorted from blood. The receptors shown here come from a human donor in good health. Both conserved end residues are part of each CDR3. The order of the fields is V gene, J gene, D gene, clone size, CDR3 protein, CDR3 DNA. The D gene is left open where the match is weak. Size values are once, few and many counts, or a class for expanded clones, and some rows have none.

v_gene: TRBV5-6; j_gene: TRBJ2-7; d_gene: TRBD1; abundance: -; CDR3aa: CASSLGQGNYEQYF; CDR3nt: TGTGCCAGCAGCTTGGGACAGGGTAACTACGAGCAGTACTTC
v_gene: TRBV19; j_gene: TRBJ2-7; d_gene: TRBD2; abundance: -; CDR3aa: CASSIQSGGPYEQYF; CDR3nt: TGTGCCAGTAGTATTCAGAGCGGGGGGCCTTACGAGCAGTACTTC
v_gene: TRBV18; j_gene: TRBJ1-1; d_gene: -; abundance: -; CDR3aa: CASSLNTGGDTEAFF; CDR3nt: TGTGCCAGCTCACTAAACACGGGCGGAGACACTGAAGCTTTCTTT
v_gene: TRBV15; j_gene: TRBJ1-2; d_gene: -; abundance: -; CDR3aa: CATSRDDGYTF; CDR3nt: TGTGCCACCAGCAGAGACGATGGCTACACCTTC
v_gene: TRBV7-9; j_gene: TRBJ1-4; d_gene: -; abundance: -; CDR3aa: CASSGQTNEKLFF; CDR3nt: TGTGCCAGCAGCGGGCAGACTAATGAAAAACTGTTTTTT
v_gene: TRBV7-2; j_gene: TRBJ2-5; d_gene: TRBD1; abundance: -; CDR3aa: CASSFTTGTGETQYF; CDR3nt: TGTGCCAGCAGCTTCACGACAGGGACGGGAGAGACCCAGTACTTC
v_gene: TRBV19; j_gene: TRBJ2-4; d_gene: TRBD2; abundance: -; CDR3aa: CASSIIGLAGFLAKNIQYF; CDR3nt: TGTGCCAGTAGTATAATAGGGCTAGCGGGGTTTCTAGCCAAAAACATTCAGTACTTC
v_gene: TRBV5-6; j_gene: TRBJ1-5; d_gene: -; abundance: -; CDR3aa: CASSSRVGNQPQHF; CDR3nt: TGTGCCAGCAGCTCCAGGGTGGGCAATCAGCCCCAGCATTTT
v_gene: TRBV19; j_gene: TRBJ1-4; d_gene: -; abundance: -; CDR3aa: CASSISPVEEKLFF; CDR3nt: TGTGCCAGTAGTATATCCCCCGTGGAGGAAAAACTGTTTTTT
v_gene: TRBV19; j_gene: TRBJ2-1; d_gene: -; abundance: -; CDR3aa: CASSIALGSAGNEQFF; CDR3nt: TGTGCCAGTAGTATTGCCCTAGGATCCGCGGGCAATGAGCAGTTCTTC
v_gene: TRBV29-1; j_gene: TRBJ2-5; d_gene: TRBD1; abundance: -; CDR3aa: CSVDPRTGQETQYF; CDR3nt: TGCAGCGTTGATCCCCGGACAGGACAAGAGACCCAGTACTTC
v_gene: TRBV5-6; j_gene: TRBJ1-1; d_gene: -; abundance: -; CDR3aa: CASSLGGAGGAFF; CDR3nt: TGTGCCAGCAGCTTGGGAGGGGCGGGAGGAGCTTTCTTT
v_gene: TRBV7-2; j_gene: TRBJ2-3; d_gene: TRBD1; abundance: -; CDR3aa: CASSFHRGPGVTDTQYF; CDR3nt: TGTGCCAGCAGCTTCCACAGGGGCCCCGGGGTGACAGATACGCAGTATTTT
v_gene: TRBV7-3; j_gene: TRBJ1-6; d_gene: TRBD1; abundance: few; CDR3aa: CASLINRGTFDNSPLHF; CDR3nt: TGTGCCAGCCTAATCAACAGGGGGACATTCGATAATTCACCCCTCCACTTT
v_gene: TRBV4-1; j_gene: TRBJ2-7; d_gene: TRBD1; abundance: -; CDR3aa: CASSHSAYSQGVFSYEQYF; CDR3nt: TGCGCCAGCAGCCACTCAGCCTACTCCCAGGGGGTATTCTCCTACGAGCAGTACTTC
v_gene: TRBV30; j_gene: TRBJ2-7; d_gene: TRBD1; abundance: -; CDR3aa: CASPSGQSSYEQYF; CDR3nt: TGTGCCTCCCCGTCGGGACAGAGCTCCTACGAGCAGTACTTC
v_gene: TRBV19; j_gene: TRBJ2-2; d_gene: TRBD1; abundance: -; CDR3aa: CASILKGASTGELFF; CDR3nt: TGTGCCAGTATCCTCAAGGGGGCTAGCACCGGGGAGCTGTTTTTT
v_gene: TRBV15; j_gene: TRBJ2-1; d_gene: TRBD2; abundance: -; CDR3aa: CATSRRGGPNNEQFF; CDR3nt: TGTGCCACCAGCAGACGCGGGGGGCCGAACAATGAGCAGTTCTTC
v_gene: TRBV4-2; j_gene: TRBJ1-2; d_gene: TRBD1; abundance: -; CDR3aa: CASSPATGQGRLGGYTF; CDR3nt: TGTGCCAGCAGCCCAGCTACTGGACAGGGGCGATTGGGTGGCTACACCTTC
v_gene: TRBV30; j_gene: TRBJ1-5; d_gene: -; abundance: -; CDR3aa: CAWSGYSNQPQHF; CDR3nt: TGTGCCTGGTCGGGTTATAGCAATCAGCCCCAGCATTTT
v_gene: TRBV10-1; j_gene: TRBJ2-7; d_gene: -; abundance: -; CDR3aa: CASSESTGKGGEQYF; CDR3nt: TGCGCCAGCAGTGAGTCGACTGGGAAGGGAGGCGAGCAGTACTTC
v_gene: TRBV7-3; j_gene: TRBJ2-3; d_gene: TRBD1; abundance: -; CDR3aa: CASSPRQGRTDTQYF; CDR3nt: TGTGCCAGCAGCCCAAGACAGGGTCGGACAGATACGCAGTATTTT
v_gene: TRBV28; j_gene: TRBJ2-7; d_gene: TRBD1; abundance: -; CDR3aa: CASSKGQGYEQYF; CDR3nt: TGTGCCAGCAGCAAGGGACAGGGCTACGAGCAGTACTTC
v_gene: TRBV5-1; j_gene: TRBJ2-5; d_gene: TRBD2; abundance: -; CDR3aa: CASSFAPSGGSQETQYF; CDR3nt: TGCGCCAGCAGCTTCGCACCGTCGGGGGGGTCGCAAGAGACCCAGTACTTC
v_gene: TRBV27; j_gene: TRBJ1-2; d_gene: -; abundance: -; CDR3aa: CASSHTGSPYGYTF; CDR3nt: TGTGCCAGCAGTCATACCGGGAGTCCCTATGGCTACACCTTC
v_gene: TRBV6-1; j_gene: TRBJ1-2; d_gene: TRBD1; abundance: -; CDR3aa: CASSGPLRGYGYTF; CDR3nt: TGTGCCAGCAGTGGACCCCTCAGGGGGTATGGCTACACCTTC
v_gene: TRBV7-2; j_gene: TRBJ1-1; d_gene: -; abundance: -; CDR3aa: CASSWEQGITAFF; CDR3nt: TGTGCCAGCAGCTGGGAACAGGGAATTACAGCTTTCTTT
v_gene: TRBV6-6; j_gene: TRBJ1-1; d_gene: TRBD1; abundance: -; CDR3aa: CASSRQGRSNTEAFF; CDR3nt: TGTGCCAGCAGTCGACAGGGGAGGTCGAACACTGAAGCTTTCTTT
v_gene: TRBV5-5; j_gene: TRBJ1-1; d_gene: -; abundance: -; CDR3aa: CASSLIVDGEAFF; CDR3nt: TGTGCCAGCAGCTTGATAGTAGACGGAGAAGCTTTCTTT
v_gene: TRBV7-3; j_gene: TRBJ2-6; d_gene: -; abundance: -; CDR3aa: CASSLTGTASSGANVLTF; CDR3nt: TGTGCCAGCAGCTTAACGGGAACGGCAAGCTCTGGGGCCAACGTCCTGACTTTC
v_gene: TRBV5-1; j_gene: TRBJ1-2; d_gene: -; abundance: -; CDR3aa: CASRPTPGDYGYTF; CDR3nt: TGCGCCAGCAGGCCGACACCAGGAGATTATGGCTACACCTTC
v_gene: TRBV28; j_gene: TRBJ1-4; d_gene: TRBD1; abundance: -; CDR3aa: CASSSQETGKLFF; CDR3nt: TGTGCCAGCAGTTCACAGGAGACAGGGAAACTGTTTTTT
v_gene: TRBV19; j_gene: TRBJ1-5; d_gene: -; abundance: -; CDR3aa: CASSISGNQPQHF; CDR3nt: TGTGCCAGTAGTATCTCTGGGAATCAGCCCCAGCATTTT
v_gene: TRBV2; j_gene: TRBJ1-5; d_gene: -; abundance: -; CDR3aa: CASTLSGASNQPQHF; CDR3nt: TGTGCCAGCACTCTTAGTGGGGCTAGCAATCAGCCCCAGCATTTT
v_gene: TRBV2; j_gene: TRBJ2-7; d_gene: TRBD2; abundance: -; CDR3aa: CASSVVAGPTTQYF; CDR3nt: TGTGCCAGCAGTGTGGTAGCGGGACCTACGACGCAGTACTTC
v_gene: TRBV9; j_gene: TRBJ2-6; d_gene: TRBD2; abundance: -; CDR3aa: CASSTLAGGSGANVLTF; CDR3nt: TGTGCCAGCAGCACCCTAGCGGGGGGAAGTGGGGCCAACGTCCTGACTTTC
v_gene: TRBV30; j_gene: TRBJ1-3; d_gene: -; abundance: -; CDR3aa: CAWFHSATGGNTIYF; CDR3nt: TGTGCCTGGTTTCATTCCGCGACAGGAGGAAACACCATATATTTT
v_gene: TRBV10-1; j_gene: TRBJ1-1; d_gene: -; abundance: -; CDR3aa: CASSEQGRAEAFF; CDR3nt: TGCGCCAGCAGTGAACAGGGACGGGCTGAAGCTTTCTTT
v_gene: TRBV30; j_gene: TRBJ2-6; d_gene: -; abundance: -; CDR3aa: CAWVPLGGANVLTF; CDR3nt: TGTGCCTGGGTTCCCCTTGGTGGGGCCAACGTCCTGACTTTC
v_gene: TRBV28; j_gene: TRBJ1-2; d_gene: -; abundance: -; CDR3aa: CASSPQDANYGYTF; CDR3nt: TGTGCCAGCAGCCCCCAGGACGCTAACTATGGCTACACCTTC
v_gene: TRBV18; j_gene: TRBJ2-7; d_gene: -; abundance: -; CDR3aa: CASSPAGFPEQYF; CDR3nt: TGTGCCAGCTCACCCGCAGGGTTTCCCGAGCAGTACTTC
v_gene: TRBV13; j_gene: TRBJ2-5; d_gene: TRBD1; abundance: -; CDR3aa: CASSPRDRGEETQYF; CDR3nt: TGTGCCAGCAGCCCCCGGGACAGGGGAGAAGAGACCCAGTACTTC
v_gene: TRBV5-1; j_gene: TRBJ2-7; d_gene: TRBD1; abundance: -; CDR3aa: CASSLAGTGNYEQYF; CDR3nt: TGCGCCAGCAGCTTGGCCGGGACAGGGAACTACGAGCAGTACTTC
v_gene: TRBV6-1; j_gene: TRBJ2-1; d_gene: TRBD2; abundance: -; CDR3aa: CASSEAISGITDNEQFF; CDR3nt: TGTGCCAGCAGTGAAGCGATAAGCGGGATTACAGACAATGAGCAGTTCTTC
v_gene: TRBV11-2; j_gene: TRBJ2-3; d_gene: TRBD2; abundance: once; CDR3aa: CASSSDHSGLVISDTQYF; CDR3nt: TGTGCCAGCAGCTCCGATCATTCGGGACTAGTTATTTCAGATACGCAGTATTTT
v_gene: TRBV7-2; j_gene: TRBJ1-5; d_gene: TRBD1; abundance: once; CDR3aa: CASSRQGDQPQHF; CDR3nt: TGTGCCAGCAGCCGGCAGGGGGATCAGCCCCAGCATTTT
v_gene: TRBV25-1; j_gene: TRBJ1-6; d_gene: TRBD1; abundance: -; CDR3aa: CASSRTGTVSSYNSPLHF; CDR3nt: TGTGCCAGTTCACGTACCGGGACAGTGAGCTCCTATAATTCACCCCTCCACTTT
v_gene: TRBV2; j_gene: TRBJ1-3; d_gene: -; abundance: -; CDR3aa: CASLPQTFSGNTIYF; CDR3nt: TGTGCCAGCCTACCTCAGACTTTCTCTGGAAACACCATATATTTT
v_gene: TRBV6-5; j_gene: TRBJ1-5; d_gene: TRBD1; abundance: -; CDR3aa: CASRTGGDQPQHF; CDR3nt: TGTGCCAGCAGAACAGGGGGAGATCAGCCCCAGCATTTT
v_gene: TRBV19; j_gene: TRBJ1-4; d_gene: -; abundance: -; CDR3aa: CASSRFTNEKLFF; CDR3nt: TGTGCCAGTAGTCGGTTCACTAATGAAAAACTGTTTTTT